The present TCR beta chain was sequenced within a study of molecular identifiers for immune sequencing clone quantification. Study-wide context: Across replicate runs, RNA obtained from around 20,000 or 100,000 naive CD8 cells was divided into five, with four undergoing sequencing.

This clonotype was seen ten or more times. Using its own MiXCR run on the PCR reads, TCRdb lists one record per CDR3 protein. The sample includes just under 650,000 distinct CDR3 sequences, around 20% of them seen just once. Germline CDR1 is SEHNR and CDR2 is FQNEAQ (reference sequence). The CDR3 has 15 amino acids. V trimming: 5 bases; J trimming: 2 bases; junction bases outside the gene matches: 5. Sequenced material: naive CD8+ T cells from blood, with Jurkat cell RNA spiked in. The subset was: FACS-sorted CD8+CD4-CCR7+CD45RA+ naive T cells. The chain is built from TRBV7-9 and TRBJ2-5, with 10 bases aligning to TRBD2. This sequence originates from a human donor in good health. Some libraries in this study had Jurkat cell RNA spiked in. The CDR3 region is CASSLASGGQETQYF. The DNA of the CDR3 is TGTGCCAGCAGCCTGGCTAGCGGGGGTCAAGAGACCCAGTACTTC.